One TCR beta chain is described in this entry. Its antigen is unknown. The CDR3 covers 12 residues. Germline V CDR1 and CDR2: LNHDA, SQIVND (reference sequence). Between the trimmed V and J ends, which lost 3 bases and 8 bases, there was a span of 10 bases. TCRdb's table, derived via immunoSEQ multiplex PCR, lists solely in-frame clones and lacks some. This sample has 20,000 to 25,000 clones, with around 72% found just once. The data are from a study of CD4 T cells in relation to SARS-CoV-2 and coronaviruses. CD4+ T cells from unexposed donors were obtained before the COVID-19 pandemic (2011-2018). After nine to ten days of culture, CD4+ T cells were isolated.

This TCR was recovered from a human donor in good health. The sample consisted of CD4+ T cells from PBMCs, cultured in vitro. The rearrangement joins TRBV19 to TRBJ1-1; D possibly corresponds to TRBD1 (6 bases). The CDR3 loop reads CASSIFQGEAFF. For the CDR3, the DNA is TGTGCCAGTAGTATCTTTCAGGGGGAAGCTTTCTTT.